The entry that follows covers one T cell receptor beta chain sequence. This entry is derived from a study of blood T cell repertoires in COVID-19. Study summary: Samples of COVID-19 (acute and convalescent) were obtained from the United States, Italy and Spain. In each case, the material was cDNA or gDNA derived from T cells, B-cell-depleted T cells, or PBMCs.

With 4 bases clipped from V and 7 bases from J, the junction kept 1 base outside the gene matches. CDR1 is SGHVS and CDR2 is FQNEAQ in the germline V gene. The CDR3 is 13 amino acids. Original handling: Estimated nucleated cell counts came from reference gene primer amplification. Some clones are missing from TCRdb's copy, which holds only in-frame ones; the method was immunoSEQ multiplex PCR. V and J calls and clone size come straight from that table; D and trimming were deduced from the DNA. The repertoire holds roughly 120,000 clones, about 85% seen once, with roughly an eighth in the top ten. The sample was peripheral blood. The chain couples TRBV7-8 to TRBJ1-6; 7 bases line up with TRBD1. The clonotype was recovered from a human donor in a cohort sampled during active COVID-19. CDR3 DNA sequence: TGTGCCAGCAGCTGGGACAGAAATTCACCCCTCCACTTT. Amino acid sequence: CASSWDRNSPLHF.